The count of the clone carrying this T cell receptor beta chain is one. Its antigen is as yet unknown. During corrective heart surgery, resections were taken, and the thymus tissue came from them. Donors consisted of healthy Finnish infants (having corrective surgery for congenital heart defects). Germline trimming cut 4 bases from V and 4 bases from J; bases unmatched to any gene: 7. Germline V gene sequence: CDR1 LGHNA, CDR2 YSLEER. The CDR3 length is 15 residues. The sample originates from a study of human thymus T cells. General study findings and limits: Gene usage (both V and J) appeared biased in thymic and blood repertoires. Unrelated people showed highly overlapping thymic repertoires, related research reported.

Sequencing was performed with immunoSEQ multiplex PCR; in TCRdb, only in-frame clones are kept and a portion is missing. The sample includes roughly 120,000 clones, around 94% of them seen just once. This TCR derives from a boy in the first two years of life with a congenital heart defect but otherwise immunologically healthy. V gene TRBV4-3 combines with J gene TRBJ1-2, with 9 bases matching TRBD1. The sequenced sample was thymus tissue. In nucleotides, the CDR3 is TGCGCCAGCAGCCGCGGGACAGGGATAGGCTATGGCTACACCTTC. Amino acid sequence: CASSRGTGIGYGYTF.